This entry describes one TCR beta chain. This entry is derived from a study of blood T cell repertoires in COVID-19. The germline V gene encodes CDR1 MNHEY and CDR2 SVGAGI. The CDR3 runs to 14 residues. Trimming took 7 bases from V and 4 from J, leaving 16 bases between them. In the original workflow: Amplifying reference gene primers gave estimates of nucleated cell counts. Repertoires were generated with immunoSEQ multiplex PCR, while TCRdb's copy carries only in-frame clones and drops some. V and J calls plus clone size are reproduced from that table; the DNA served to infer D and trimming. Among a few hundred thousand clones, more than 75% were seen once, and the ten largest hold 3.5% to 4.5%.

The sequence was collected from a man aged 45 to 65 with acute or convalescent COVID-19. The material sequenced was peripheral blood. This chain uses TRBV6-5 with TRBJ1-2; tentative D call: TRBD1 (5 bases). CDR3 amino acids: CASTRQGHLYGYTF. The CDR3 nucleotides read TGTGCCAGCACCCGCCAGGGCCACCTCTATGGCTACACCTTC.